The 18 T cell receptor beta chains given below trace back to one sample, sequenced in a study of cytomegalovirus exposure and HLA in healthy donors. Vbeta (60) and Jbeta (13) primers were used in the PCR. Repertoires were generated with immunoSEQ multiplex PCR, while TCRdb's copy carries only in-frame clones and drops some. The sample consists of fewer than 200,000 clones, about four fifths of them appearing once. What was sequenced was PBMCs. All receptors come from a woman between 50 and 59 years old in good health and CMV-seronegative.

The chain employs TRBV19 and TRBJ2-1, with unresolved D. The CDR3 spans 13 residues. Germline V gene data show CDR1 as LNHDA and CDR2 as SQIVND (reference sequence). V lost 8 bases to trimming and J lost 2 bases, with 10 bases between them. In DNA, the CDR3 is TGTGCCAGTGCCTTGAGGACCTACAATGAGCAGTTCTTC. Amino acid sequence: CASALRTYNEQFF.

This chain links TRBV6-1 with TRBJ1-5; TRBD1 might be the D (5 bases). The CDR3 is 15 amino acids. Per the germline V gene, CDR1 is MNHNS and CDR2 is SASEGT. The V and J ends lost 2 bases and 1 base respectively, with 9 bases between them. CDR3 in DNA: TGTGCCAGCAGTGAATTCGGGGGAAGCAATCAGCCCCAGCATTTT. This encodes CASSEFGGSNQPQHF.

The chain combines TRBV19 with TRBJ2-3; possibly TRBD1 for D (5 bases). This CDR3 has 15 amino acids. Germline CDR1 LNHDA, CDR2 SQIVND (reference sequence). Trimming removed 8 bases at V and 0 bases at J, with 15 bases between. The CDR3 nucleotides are TGTGCCAGTCCCCGACAGAAAAAAAGCACAGATACGCAGTATTTT. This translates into CASPRQKKSTDTQYF.

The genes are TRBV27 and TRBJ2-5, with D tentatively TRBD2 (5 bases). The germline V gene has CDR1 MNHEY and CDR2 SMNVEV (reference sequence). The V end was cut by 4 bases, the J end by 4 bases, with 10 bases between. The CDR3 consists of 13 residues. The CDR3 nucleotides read TGTGCCAGCAGTTCGGACTTCGGAGAGACCCAGTACTTC. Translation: CASSSDFGETQYF.

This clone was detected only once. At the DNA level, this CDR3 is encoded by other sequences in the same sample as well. CDR3 amino acids: CAWSVGGAGETQYF. The DNA of the CDR3 is TGTGCCTGGAGTGTCGGGGGGGCAGGGGAGACCCAGTACTTC. The chain combines TRBV30 with TRBJ2-5, with 8 bases fitting TRBD2. The germline CDR1 and CDR2 sequences are GTSNPN and SVGIG (reference sequence). V trimming: 0 bases; J trimming: 5 bases; junction bases outside the gene matches: 5. The length of the CDR3 is 14 residues.

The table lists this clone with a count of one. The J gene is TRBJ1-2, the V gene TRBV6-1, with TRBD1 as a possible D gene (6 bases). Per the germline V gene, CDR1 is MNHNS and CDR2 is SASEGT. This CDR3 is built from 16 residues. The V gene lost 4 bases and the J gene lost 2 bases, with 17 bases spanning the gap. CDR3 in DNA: TGTGCCAGCAGTGGGGCCCGACGGACAGCCAACTATGGCTACACCTTC. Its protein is CASSGARRTANYGYTF.

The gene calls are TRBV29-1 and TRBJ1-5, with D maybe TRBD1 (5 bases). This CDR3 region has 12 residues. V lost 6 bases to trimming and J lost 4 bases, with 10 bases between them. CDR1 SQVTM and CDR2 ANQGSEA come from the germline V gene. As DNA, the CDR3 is TGCAGCGTAGTACAGGAAAATCAGCCCCAGCATTTT. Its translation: CSVVQENQPQHF.

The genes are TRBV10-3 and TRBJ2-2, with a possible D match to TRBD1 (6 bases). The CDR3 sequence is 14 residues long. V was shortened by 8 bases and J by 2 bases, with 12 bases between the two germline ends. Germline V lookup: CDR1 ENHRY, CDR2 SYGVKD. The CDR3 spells CAIAGTKNTGELFF. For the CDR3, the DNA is TGTGCCATCGCCGGGACAAAAAACACCGGGGAGCTGTTTTTT.

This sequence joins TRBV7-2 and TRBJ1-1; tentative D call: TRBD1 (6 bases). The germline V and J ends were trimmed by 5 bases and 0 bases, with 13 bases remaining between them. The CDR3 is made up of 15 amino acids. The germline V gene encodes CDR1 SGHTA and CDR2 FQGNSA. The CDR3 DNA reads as TGTGCCAGCAGCAAGAGGGGGTTCATGAACACTGAAGCTTTCTTT. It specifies CASSKRGFMNTEAFF. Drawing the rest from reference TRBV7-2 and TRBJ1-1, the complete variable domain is GAGVSQSPSNKVTEKGKDVELRCDPISGHTALYWYRQSLGQGLEFLIYFQGNSAPDKSGLPSDRFSAERTGGSVSTLTIQRTQQEDSAVYLCASSKRGFMNTEAFFGQGTRLTVV.

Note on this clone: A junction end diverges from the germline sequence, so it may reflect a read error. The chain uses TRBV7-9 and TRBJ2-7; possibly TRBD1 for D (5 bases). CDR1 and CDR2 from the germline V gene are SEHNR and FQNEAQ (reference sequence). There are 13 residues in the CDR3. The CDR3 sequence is CSSSLRQSNEQYF. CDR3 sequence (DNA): TGTTCCAGCAGCTTAAGACAGTCAAACGAGCAGTACTTC. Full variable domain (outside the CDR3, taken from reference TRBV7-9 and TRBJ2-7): DTGVSQNPRHKITKRGQNVTFRCDPISEHNRLYWYRQTLGQGPEFLTYFQNEAQLEKSRLLSDRFSAERPKGSFSTLEIQRTEQGDSAMYLCSSSLRQSNEQYFGPGTRLTVT.

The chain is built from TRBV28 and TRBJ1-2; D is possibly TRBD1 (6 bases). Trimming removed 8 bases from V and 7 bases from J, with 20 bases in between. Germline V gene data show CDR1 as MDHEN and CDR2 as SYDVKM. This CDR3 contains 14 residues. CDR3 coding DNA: TGTGCCAGCCTTGCGGGGGGCTCCCTCTTTGGCTACACCTTC. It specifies CASLAGGSLFGYTF.

CDR3 protein: CASSHPGQVFEQYF. In DNA form, the CDR3 reads TGTGCCAGTAGCCATCCGGGACAGGTCTTCGAGCAGTACTTC. The V gene is TRBV19, the J gene TRBJ2-7; 8 bases map to TRBD1. Germline CDR1 and CDR2: LNHDA and SQIVND (reference sequence). The CDR3 length is 14 residues. Trimming took 6 bases from V and 6 from J; bases not matched to a gene: 10.

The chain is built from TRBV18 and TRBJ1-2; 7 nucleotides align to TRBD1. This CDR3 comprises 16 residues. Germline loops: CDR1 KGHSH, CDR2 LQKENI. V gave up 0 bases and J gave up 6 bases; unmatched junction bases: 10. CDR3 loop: CASSPPNGRTGHGYTF. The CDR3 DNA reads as TGTGCCAGCTCACCACCTAATGGCAGGACAGGTCATGGCTACACCTTC.

CDR3 sequence: CASSLESGTGELFF. In DNA form, the CDR3 reads TGCGCCAGCAGCTTGGAATCGGGGACCGGGGAGCTGTTTTTT. The chain is built from TRBV5-1 and TRBJ2-2; tentatively, D is TRBD2 (5 bases). V lost 0 bases and J 5 bases, leaving 8 bases between the germline ends. CDR3 length: 14 residues. The germline V gene has CDR1 SGHRS and CDR2 YFSETQ.

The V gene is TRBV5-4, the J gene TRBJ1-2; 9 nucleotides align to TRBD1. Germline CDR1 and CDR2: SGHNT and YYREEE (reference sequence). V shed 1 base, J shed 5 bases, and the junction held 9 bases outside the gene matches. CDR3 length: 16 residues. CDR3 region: CASSLTGTGFEYGYTF. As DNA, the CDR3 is TGTGCCAGCAGCTTGACCGGGACAGGGTTCGAATATGGCTACACCTTC.

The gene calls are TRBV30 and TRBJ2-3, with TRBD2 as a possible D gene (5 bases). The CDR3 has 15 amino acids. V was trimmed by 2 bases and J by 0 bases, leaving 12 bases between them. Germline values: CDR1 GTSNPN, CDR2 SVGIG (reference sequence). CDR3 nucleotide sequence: TGTGCCTGGAGTCTGCTGGGCGGGAGCACAGATACGCAGTATTTT. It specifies CAWSLLGGSTDTQYF.

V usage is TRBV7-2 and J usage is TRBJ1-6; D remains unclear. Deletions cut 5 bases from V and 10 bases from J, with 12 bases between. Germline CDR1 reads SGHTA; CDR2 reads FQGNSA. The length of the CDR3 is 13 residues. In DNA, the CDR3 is TGTGCCAGCAGCCCCGGGTTAAGCTCACCCCTCCACTTT. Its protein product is CASSPGLSSPLHF.

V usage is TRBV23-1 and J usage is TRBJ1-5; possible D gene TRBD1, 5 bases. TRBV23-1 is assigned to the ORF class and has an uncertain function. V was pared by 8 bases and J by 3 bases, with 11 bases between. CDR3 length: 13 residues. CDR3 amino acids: CASPRQINQPQHF. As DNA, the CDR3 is TGCGCCAGCCCAAGACAGATCAATCAGCCCCAGCATTTT.